This is a list of T cell receptor beta chains from one sample in a study of T cells in tumors after PD-1 blockade. The data were produced by immunoSEQ multiplex PCR, yet TCRdb's version contains in-frame clones alone and is incomplete. The sample lists more than 50,000 clones, approximately 74% occurring once. The sequenced sample was PBMCs, obtained after anti-PD-1 treatment. Receptors originate from a human donor with basal cell carcinoma. The CDR3 runs from the conserved cysteine through the conserved F or W. A D gene is named only where the DNA matches it firmly. Part of the rows lack a size; the others show once, few, many or a class for expanded clones.

TRBV14	TRBD2	17	NA	TRBJ2-6	TGTGCCAGCAGTCTCGGACTAGCGGTAAATGGGGCCAACGTCCTGACTTTC	CASSLGLAVNGANVLTF
TRBV5-6	TRBD2	17	NA	TRBJ2-2	TGTGCCAGCAGCAGGGCTGGACTAGCGGGGGGGCCAGGGGAGCTGTTTTTT	CASSRAGLAGGPGELFF
TRBV12-3/TRBV12-4	NA	13	few	TRBJ1-1	TGTGCCAGCAGTCCGGGACTAAACACTGAAGCTTTCTTT	CASSPGLNTEAFF
TRBV29-1	TRBD1	18	NA	TRBJ2-2	TGCAGCGGGGGGGAGACAGGGGGCGGGAGTTATGGTGCCGGGGAGCTGTTTTTT	CSGGETGGGSYGAGELFF
TRBV7-9	TRBD1	15	NA	TRBJ1-5	TGTGCCAGCAGCCAGGGGGCGTTGAGCAATCAGCCCCAGCATTTT	CASSQGALSNQPQHF
TRBV28	NA	17	once	TRBJ1-2	TGTGCCAGCATCGACCCCGGGGCCAGGGGTGAAGGCTATGGCTACACCTTC	CASIDPGARGEGYGYTF
TRBV3-1/TRBV3-2	TRBD1	14	NA	TRBJ1-2	TGTGCCAGCAGCTCCGGGACAGGGTCTTTGGGCTACACCTTC	CASSSGTGSLGYTF
TRBV6-5	NA	14	NA	TRBJ2-4	TGTGCCAGCACTGGGCGCCAGGGGGGGAGCATTCAGTACTTC	CASTGRQGGSIQYF
TRBV30	NA	12	NA	TRBJ1-2	TGTGCCTGGAGTGGTAACAACTATGGCTACACCTTC	CAWSGNNYGYTF
TRBV5-1	NA	13	once	TRBJ2-7	TGCGCCAGCAATCGGGACAATTTGGACGAGCAGTACTTC	CASNRDNLDEQYF
TRBV18	NA	15	once	TRBJ1-3	TGTGCCAGCTCACCACCAGGGGGAATTGGAAACACCATATATTTT	CASSPPGGIGNTIYF
TRBV18	TRBD1	14	NA	TRBJ1-5	TGTGCCAGCTCACCAGGGACAGGGGGTCAGCCCCAGCATTTT	CASSPGTGGQPQHF
TRBV5-1	NA	14	NA	TRBJ2-3	TGCGCCAGCACCCGGGACCTAAACACAGATACGCAGTATTTT	CASTRDLNTDTQYF
TRBV19	NA	14	NA	TRBJ1-2	TGTGCCAGTAGTACCGTCGAGGGGGAATGGGGCTACACCTTC	CASSTVEGEWGYTF
TRBV28	TRBD1	15	NA	TRBJ2-7	TGTGCCAGCAGTTTATGGACAGGGGGGTACGGCGAGCAGTACTTC	CASSLWTGGYGEQYF
TRBV30	NA	11	NA	TRBJ2-5	TGTGCCTGGAGTGCATCCTCAGCCCAGTACTTC	CAWSASSAQYF
TRBV6-5	NA	13	few	TRBJ1-5	TGTGCCACCACTCCCCCTGGGAATCAGCCCCAGCATTTT	CATTPPGNQPQHF
TRBV3-1/TRBV3-2	NA	13	NA	TRBJ2-3	TGTGCCAGCAGCCAACTAGGCACAGATACGCAGTATTTT	CASSQLGTDTQYF
TRBV30	TRBD1	15	once	TRBJ1-4	TGTGCCTGGGCCGGGACAGGGGGAAAAGGTGAAAAACTGTTTTTT	CAWAGTGGKGEKLFF
TRBV13	NA	14	NA	TRBJ1-1	TGTGCCAGCAGCTTAGGCCGAGGGTACACTGAAGCTTTCTTT	CASSLGRGYTEAFF
TRBV6-5	NA	14	once	TRBJ1-5	TGTGCCACAAGTCCCGGGACCGAAAATCAGCCCCAGCATTTT	CATSPGTENQPQHF
TRBV28	NA	12	NA	TRBJ2-7	TGTGCCAGCAGTTTAAAGAGGGGCGAGCAGTACTTC	CASSLKRGEQYF
TRBV5-1	TRBD1	14	few	TRBJ2-7	TGCGCCAGCAGCTTAGGACAGGCTTACTACGAGCAGTACTTC	CASSLGQAYYEQYF